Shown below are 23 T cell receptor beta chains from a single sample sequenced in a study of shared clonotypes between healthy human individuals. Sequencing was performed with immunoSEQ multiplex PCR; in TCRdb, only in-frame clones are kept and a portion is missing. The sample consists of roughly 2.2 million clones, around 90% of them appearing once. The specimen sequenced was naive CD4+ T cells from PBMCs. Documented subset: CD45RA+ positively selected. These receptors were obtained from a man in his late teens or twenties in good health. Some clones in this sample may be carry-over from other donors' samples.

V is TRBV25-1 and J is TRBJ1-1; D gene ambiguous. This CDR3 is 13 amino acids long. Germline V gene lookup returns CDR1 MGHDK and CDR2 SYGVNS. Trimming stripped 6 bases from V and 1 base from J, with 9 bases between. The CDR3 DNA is TGTGCCAGCAGGATTGCAGGGAACACTGAAGCTTTCTTT. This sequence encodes CASRIAGNTEAFF.

In nucleotides, the CDR3 is TGTGCCAGCTCACCGACAGGGGGCGTCACCGGGGAGCTGTTTTTT. Translated, it gives CASSPTGGVTGELFF. The J gene is TRBJ2-2, the V gene TRBV18, with 10 positions matching TRBD1. From germline, CDR1 is KGHSH and CDR2 LQKENI. V lost 3 bases and J lost 4; bases outside the gene matches: 2. There are 15 residues in the CDR3.

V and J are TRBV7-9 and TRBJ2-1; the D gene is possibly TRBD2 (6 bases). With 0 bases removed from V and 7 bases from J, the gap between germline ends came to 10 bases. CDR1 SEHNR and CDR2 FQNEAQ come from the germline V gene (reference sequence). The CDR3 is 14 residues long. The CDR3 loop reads CASSLAPGRNEQFF. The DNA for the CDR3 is TGTGCCAGCAGCTTAGCTCCAGGGAGGAATGAGCAGTTCTTC.

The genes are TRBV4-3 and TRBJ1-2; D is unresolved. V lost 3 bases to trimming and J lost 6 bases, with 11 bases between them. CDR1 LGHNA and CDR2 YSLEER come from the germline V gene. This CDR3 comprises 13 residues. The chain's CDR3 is CASSQRWEDGYTF. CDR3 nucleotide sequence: TGCGCCAGCAGCCAGCGTTGGGAGGATGGCTACACCTTC.

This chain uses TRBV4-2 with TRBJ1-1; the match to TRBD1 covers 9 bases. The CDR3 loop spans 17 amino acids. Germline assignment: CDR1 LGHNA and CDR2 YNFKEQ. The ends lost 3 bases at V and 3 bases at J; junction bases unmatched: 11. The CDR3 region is CASSQSRDRARHTEAFF. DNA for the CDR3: TGTGCCAGCAGCCAGAGCCGGGACAGGGCGAGGCACACTGAAGCTTTCTTT.

The DNA of the CDR3 is TGTGCCTGGAGGATCCAGGGTGTGGGGGGAAACACCATATATTTT. It yields the protein CAWRIQGVGGNTIYF. V gene TRBV30 combines with J gene TRBJ1-3; a possible D gene is TRBD1 (5 bases). Germline values: CDR1 GTSNPN, CDR2 SVGIG (reference sequence). There are 15 residues in the CDR3. V was cut by 3 bases and J by 4 bases, with 16 bases left in between.

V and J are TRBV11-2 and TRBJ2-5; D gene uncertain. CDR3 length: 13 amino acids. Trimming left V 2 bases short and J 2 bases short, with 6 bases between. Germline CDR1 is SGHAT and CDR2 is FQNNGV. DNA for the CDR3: TGTGCCAGCAGCTTAAGTAGACAAGAGACCCAGTACTTC. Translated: CASSLSRQETQYF.

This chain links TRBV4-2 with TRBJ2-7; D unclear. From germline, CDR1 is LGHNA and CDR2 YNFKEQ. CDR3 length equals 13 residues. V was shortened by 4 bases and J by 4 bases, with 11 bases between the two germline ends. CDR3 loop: CASSPPSRYEQYF. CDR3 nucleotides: TGTGCCAGCAGCCCCCCTAGTAGGTACGAGCAGTACTTC.

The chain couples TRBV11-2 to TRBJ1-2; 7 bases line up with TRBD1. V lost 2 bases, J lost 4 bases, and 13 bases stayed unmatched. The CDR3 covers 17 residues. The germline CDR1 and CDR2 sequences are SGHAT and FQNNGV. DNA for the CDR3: TGTGCCAGCAGCTTAAATTGGGGCTTGGACAGGAGCTATGGCTACACCTTC. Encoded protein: CASSLNWGLDRSYGYTF.

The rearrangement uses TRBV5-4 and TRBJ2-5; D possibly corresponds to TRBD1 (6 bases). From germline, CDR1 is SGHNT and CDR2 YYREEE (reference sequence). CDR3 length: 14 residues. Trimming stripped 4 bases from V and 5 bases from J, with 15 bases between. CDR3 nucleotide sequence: TGTGCCAGCAGCGTTGCGACAGGTGGGGAGACCCAGTACTTC. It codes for CASSVATGGETQYF.

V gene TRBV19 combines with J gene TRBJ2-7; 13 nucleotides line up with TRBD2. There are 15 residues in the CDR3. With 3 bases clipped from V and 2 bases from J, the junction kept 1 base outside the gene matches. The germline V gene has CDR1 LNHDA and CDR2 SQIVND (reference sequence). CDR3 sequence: CASSMGLAGTYEQYF. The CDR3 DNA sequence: TGTGCCAGTAGTATGGGACTAGCGGGAACCTACGAGCAGTACTTC. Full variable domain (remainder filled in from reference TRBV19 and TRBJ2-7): DGGITQSPKYLFRKEGQNVTLSCEQNLNHDAMYWYRQDPGQGLRLIYYSQIVNDFQKGDIAEGYSVSREKKESFPLTVTSAQKNPTAFYLCASSMGLAGTYEQYFGPGTRLTVT.

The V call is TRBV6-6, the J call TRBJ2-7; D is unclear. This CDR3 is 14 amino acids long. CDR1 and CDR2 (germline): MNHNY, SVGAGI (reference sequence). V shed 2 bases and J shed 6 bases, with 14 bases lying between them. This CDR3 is CASSYTAGRREQYF. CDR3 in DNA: TGTGCCAGCAGTTACACGGCAGGACGGCGCGAGCAGTACTTC.

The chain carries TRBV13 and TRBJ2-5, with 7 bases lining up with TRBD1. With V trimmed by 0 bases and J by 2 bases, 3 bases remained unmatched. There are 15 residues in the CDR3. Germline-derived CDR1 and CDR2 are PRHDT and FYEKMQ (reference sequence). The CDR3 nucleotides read TGTGCCAGCAGCTTAGGGACAGGGCGGCAAGAGACCCAGTACTTC. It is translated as CASSLGTGRQETQYF.

The CDR3 DNA sequence: TGCGCCAGCAGCCCGGGGACTAGCGGCCACGGGACCTACGAGCAGTACTTC. Protein product: CASSPGTSGHGTYEQYF. This chain uses TRBV5-1 with TRBJ2-7, with 11 bases that match TRBD2. Germline lookup yields CDR1 SGHRS and CDR2 YFSETQ. V shed 4 bases and J 2 bases; nucleotides not matched to a gene: 11. This CDR3 is built from 17 residues.

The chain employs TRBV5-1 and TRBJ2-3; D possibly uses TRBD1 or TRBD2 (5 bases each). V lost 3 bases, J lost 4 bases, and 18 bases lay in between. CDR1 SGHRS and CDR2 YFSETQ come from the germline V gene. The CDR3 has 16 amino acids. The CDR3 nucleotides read TGCGCCAGCAGCTCATCCCGGGGCACAACTCCAGATACGCAGTATTTT. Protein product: CASSSSRGTTPDTQYF.

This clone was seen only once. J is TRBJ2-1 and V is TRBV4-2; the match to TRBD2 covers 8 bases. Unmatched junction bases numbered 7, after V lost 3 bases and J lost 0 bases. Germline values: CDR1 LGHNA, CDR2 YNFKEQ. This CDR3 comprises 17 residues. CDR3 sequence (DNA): TGTGCCAGCAGCCAGGCCGGGACTAGGCTCTCCTACAATGAGCAGTTCTTC. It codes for CASSQAGTRLSYNEQFF.

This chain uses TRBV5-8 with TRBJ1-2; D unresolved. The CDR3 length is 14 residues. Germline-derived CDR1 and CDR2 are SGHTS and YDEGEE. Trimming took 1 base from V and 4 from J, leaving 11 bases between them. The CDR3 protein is CASSLQFLTYGYTF. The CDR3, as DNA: TGTGCCAGCAGCTTGCAGTTTTTGACCTATGGCTACACCTTC.

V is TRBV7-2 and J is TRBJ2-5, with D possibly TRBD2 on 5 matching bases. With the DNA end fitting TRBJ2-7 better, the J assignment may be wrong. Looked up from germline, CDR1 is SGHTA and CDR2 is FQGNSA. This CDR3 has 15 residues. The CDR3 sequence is CASSPPNFAGNEQYF. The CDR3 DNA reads TGTGCCAGCAGCCCTCCTAACTTCGCCGGGAACGAGCAGTACTTC.

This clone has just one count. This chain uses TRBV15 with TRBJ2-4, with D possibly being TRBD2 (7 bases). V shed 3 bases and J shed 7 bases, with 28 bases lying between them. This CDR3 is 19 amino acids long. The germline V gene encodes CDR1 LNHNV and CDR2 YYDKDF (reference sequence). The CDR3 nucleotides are TGTGCCACCAGCAGCCTCGATAAAATTGGGGGGGCGATAGTCAACATTCAGTACTTC. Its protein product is CATSSLDKIGGAIVNIQYF.

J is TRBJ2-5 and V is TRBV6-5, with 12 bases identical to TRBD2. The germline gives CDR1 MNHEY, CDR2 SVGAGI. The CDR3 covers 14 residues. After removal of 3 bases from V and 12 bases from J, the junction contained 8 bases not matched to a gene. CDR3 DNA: TGTGCCAGCAGTTATTCCCCTAGCGGGAGGGAAGAGTACTTC. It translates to CASSYSPSGREEYF.

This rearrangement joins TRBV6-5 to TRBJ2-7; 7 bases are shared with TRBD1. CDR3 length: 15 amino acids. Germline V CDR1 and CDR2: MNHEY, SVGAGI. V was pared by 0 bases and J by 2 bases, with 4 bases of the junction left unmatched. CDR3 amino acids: CASSYSGQEAYEQYF. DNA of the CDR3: TGTGCCAGCAGTTACTCCGGACAGGAGGCCTACGAGCAGTACTTC.

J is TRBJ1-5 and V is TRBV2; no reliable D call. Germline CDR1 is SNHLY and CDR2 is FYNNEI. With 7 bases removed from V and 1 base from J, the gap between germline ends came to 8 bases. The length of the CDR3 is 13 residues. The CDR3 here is CASIAESNQPQHF. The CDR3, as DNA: TGTGCCAGCATTGCAGAAAGCAATCAGCCCCAGCATTTT. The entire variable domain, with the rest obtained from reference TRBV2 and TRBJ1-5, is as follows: EPEVTQTPSHQVTQMGQEVILRCVPISNHLYFYWYRQILGQKVEFLVSFYNNEISEKSEIFDDQFSVERPDGSNFTLKIRSTKLEDSAMYFCASIAESNQPQHFGDGTRLSIL.

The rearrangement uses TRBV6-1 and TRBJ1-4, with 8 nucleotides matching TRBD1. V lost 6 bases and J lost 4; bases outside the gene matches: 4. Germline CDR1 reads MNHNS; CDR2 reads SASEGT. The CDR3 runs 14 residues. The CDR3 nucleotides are TGTGCCAGCAGCGCGACAGGGGTTAATGAAAAACTGTTTTTT. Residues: CASSATGVNEKLFF.